What follows describes a single TCR beta chain. Its antigen is undetermined. One junction end disagrees with the germline gene, perhaps due to a read error. In germline, CDR1 is SGHVS, CDR2 FQNEAQ. The CDR3 contains 15 residues. This entry belongs to a study of early T cells in non-severe SARS-CoV-2 infection. Study-wide context: Sequencing was performed on bulk RNA from unsorted whole blood, leaving chains unpaired.

Individual cDNA molecules received unique molecular identifiers during library preparation. Each CDR3 protein gets one entry after TCRdb re-called the 5' RACE reads with MiXCR. The table shows 70,000 to 90,000 distinct CDR3 sequences, with about 11% occurring only once. Study results and caveats: Sequences matched to VDJdb favored anti-spike CD8 responses, while private and CD4 specificities were missed.

The chain carries TRBV7-8 and TRBJ2-6, with D possibly TRBD1 on 5 matching bases. This clonotype was obtained from an adult who was a healthcare worker with PCR-confirmed SARS-CoV-2 infection or an uninfected control (not recorded which). The sequenced sample consisted of whole blood. In nucleotides, the CDR3 is TGTGCCAGCAGCTACGACAGCTCTGGGACCAACGTCCTGACTTTC. Protein sequence: CASSYDSSGTNVLTF.